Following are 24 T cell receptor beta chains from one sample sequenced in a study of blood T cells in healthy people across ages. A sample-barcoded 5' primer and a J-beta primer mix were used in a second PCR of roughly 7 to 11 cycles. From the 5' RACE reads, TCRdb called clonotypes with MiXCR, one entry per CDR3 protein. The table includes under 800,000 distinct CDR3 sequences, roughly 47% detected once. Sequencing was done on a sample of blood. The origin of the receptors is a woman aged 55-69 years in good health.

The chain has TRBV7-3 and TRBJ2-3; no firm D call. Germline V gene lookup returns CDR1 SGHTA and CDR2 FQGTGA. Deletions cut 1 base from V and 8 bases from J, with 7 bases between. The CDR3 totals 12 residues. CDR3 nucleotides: TGTGCCAGCAGCTTAAATCAATTTACGCAGTATTTT. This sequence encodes CASSLNQFTQYF.

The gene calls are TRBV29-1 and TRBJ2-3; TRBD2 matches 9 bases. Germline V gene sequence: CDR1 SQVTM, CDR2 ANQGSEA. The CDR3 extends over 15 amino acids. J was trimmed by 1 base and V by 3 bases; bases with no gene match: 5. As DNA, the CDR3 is TGCAGCGTTGATGGTAGCGGGAGACGCACAGATACGCAGTATTTT. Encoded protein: CSVDGSGRRTDTQYF.

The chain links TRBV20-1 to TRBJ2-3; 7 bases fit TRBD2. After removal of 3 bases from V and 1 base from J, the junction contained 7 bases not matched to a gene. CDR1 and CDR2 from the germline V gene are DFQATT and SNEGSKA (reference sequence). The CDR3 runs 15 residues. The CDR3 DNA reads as TGCAGTGCTAGGCCTGGGACTACACGCACAGATACGCAGTATTTT. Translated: CSARPGTTRTDTQYF.

The chain's CDR3 is CASSLRGSGNDQYF. The CDR3 bases are TGTGCCAGCAGCTTACGCGGGAGTGGGAATGATCAGTACTTC. V usage is TRBV7-8 and J usage is TRBJ2-5; 7 bases are shared with TRBD2. V dropped 2 bases and J dropped 11; count of bases not matched to a gene: 11. Germline CDR1 is SGHVS and CDR2 is FQNEAQ. The CDR3 has 14 residues.

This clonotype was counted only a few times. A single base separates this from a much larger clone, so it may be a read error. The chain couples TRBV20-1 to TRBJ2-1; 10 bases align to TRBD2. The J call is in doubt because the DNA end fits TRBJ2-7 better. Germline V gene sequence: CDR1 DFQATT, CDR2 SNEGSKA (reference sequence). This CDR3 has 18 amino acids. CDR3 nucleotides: TGCAGTGCTAGGAGTCTAGCGGGAGAGGGGAGCTCCTACAATGAGCAGTACTTC. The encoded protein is CSARSLAGEGSSYNEQYF.

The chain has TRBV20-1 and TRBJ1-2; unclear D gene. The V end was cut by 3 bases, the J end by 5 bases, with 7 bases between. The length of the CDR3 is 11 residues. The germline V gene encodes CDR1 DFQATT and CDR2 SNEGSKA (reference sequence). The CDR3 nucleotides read TGCAGTGCTAGCTCCGGATATGGCTACACCTTC. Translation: CSASSGYGYTF.

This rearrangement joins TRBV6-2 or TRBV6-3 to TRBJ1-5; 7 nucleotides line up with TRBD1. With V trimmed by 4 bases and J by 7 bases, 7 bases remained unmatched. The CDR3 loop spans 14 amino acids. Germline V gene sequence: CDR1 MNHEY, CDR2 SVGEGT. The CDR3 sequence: CASSSQTGRQPQHF. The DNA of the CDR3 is TGTGCCAGCAGTTCTCAGACAGGGCGGCAGCCCCAGCATTTT.

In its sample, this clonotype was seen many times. The CDR3: CASSLSGGGSYNEQFF. In nucleotides, the CDR3 is TGTGCCAGCAGCTTATCAGGGGGAGGCTCCTACAATGAGCAGTTCTTC. The chain recombines TRBV7-2 with TRBJ2-1; D may be TRBD1 (7 bases). Germline values: CDR1 SGHTA, CDR2 FQGNSA. Trimming cost V 2 bases and J 0 bases, with 11 bases left between them. The CDR3 extends over 16 amino acids.

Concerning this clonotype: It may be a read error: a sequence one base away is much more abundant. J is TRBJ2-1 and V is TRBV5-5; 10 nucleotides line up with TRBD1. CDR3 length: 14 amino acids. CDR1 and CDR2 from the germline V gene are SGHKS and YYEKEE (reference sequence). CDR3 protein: CAGSPGTGELEQFF. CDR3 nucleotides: TGTGCCGGCAGCCCGGGGACAGGGGAGTTGGAGCAGTTCTTC.

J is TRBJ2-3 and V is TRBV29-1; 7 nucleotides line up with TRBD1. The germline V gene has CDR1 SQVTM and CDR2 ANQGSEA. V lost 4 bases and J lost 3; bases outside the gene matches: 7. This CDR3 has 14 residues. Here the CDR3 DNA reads TGCAGCGTTGCGGCAGGGGGTCCTACAGATACGCAGTATTTT. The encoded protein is CSVAAGGPTDTQYF.

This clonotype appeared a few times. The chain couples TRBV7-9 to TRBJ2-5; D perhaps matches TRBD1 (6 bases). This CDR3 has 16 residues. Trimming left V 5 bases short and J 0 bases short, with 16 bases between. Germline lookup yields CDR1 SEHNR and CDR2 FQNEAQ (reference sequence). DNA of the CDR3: TGTGCCAGCAGCCAAGAAACTAGGACAGACCAAGAGACCCAGTACTTC. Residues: CASSQETRTDQETQYF.

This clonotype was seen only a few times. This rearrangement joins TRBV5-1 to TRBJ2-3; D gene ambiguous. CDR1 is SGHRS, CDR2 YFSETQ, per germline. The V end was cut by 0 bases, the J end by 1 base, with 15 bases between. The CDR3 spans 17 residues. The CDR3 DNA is TGCGCCAGCAGCTTGGAGGGCGGCCTGGATGGCACAGATACGCAGTATTTT. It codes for CASSLEGGLDGTDTQYF. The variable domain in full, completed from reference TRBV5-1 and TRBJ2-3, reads KAGVTQTPRYLIKTRGQQVTLSCSPISGHRSVSWYQQTPGQGLQFLFEYFSETQRNKGNFPGRFSGRQFSNSRSEMNVSTLELGDSALYLCASSLEGGLDGTDTQYFGPGTRLTVL.

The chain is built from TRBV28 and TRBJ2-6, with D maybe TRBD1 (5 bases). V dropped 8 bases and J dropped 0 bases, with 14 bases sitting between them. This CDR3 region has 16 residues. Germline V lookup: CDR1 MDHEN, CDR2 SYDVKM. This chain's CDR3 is CASGATGHSGANVLTF. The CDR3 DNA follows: TGTGCCAGCGGTGCCACAGGTCACTCTGGGGCCAACGTCCTGACTTTC.

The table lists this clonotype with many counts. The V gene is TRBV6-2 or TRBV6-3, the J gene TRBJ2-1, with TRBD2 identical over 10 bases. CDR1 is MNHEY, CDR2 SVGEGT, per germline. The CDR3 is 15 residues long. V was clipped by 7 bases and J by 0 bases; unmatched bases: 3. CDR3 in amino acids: CASTLAGGSYNEQFF. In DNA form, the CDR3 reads TGTGCCAGCACTTTAGCGGGGGGCTCCTACAATGAGCAGTTCTTC.

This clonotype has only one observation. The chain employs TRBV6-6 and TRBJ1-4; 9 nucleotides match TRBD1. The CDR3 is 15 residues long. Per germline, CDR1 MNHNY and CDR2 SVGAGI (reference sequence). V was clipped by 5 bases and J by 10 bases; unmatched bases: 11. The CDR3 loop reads CASSVARDRDRKLFF. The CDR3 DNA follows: TGTGCCAGCAGTGTCGCCAGGGACAGGGACCGAAAACTGTTTTTT.

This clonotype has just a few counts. The CDR3 region has the DNA TGCAGTGCTAGAGATATAGCCGGGGGGGCTTACGAGCAGTACTTC. Translation gives CSARDIAGGAYEQYF. The rearrangement uses TRBV20-1 and TRBJ2-7; 8 bases map to TRBD2. The CDR3 spans 15 residues. Per the germline V gene, CDR1 is DFQATT and CDR2 is SNEGSKA (reference sequence). The V and J ends lost 0 bases and 4 bases, in that order; junction bases with no gene match: 8.

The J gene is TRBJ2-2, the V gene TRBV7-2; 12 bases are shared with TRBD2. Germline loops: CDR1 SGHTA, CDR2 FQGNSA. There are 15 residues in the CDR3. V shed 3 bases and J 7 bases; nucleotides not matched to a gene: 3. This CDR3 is CASSFLAGGIGELFF. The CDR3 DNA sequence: TGTGCCAGCAGCTTCCTAGCGGGAGGGATCGGGGAGCTGTTTTTT.

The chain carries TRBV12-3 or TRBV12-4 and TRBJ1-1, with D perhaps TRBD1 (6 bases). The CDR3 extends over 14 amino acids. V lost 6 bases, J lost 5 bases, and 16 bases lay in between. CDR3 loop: CASSRQTGRTEAFF. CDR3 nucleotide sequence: TGTGCCAGCAGCCGGCAAACAGGGAGGACTGAAGCTTTCTTT.

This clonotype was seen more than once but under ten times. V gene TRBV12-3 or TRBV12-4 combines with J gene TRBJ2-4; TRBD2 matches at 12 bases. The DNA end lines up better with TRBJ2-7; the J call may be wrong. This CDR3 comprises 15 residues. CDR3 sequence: CASSLATSGSGEQYF. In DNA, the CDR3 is TGTGCCAGCAGTTTAGCGACTAGCGGGAGCGGCGAGCAGTACTTC.

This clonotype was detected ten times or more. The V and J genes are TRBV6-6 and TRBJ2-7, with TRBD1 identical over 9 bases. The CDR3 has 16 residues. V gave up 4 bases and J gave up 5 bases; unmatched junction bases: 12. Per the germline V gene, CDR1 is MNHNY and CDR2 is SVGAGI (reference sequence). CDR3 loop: CASSSTGGMASHEQYF. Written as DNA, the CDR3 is TGTGCCAGCAGTTCGACAGGGGGAATGGCGTCGCACGAGCAGTACTTC.

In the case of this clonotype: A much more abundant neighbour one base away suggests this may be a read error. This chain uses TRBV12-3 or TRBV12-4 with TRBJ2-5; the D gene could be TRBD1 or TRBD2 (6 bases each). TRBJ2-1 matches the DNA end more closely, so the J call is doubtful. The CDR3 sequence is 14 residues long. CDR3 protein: CASSFAGTQETQFF. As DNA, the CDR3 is TGTGCCAGCAGTTTTGCGGGGACACAAGAGACCCAGTTCTTC.

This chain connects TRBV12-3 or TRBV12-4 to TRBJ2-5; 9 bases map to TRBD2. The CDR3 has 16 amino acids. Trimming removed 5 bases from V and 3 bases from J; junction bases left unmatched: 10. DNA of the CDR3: TGTGCCAGCAGTACGGTTTTGACTAGCGGTAAAGAGACCCAGTACTTC. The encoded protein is CASSTVLTSGKETQYF.

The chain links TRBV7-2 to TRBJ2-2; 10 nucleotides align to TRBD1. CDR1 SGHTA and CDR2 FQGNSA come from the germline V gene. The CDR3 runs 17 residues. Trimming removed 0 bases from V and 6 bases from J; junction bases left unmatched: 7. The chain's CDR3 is CASSLAGTGVWAGELFF. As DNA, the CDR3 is TGTGCCAGCAGCTTAGCTGGGACAGGGGTGTGGGCCGGGGAGCTGTTTTTT.

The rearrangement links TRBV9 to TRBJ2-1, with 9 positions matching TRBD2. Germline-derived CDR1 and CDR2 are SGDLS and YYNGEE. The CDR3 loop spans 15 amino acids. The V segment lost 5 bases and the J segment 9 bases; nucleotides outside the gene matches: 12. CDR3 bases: TGTGCCAGCAGTAGAGCGGGAGGTGGGGGCAGTGAGCAGTTCTTC. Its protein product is CASSRAGGGGSEQFF.